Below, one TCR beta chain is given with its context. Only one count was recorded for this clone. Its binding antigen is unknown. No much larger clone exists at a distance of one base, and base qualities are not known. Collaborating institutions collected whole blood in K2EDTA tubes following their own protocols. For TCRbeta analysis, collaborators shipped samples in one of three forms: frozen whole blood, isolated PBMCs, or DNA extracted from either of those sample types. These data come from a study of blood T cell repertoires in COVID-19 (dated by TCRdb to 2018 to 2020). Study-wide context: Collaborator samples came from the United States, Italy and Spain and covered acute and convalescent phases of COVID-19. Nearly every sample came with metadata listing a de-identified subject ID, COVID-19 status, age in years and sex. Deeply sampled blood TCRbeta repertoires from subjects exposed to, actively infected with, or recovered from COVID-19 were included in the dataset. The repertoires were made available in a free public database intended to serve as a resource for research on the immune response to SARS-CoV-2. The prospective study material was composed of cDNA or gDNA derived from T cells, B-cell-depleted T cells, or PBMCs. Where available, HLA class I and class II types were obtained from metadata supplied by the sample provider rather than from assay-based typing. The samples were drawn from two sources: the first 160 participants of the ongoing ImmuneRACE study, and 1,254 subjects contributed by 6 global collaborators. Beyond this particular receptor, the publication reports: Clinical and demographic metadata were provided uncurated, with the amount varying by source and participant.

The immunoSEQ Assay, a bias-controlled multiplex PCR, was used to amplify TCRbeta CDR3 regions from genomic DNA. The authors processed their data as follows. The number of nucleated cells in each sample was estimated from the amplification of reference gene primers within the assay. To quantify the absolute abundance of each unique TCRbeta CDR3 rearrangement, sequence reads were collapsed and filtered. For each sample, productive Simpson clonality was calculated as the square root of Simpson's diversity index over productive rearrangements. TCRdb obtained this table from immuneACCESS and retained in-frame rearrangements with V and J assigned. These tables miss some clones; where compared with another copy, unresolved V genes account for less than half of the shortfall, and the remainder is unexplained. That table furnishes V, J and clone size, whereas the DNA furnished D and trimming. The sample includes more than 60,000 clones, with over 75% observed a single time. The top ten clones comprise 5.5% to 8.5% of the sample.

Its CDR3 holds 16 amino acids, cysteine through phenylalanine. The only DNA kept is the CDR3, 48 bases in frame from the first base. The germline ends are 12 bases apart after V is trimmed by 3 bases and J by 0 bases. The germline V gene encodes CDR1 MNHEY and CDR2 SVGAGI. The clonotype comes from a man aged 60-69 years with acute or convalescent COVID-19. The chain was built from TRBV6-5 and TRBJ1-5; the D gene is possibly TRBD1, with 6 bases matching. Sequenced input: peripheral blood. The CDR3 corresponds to CASSYYGQSSNQPQHF. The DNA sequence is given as TGTGCCAGCAGTTATTATGGACAGAGTAGCAATCAGCCCCAGCATTTT.